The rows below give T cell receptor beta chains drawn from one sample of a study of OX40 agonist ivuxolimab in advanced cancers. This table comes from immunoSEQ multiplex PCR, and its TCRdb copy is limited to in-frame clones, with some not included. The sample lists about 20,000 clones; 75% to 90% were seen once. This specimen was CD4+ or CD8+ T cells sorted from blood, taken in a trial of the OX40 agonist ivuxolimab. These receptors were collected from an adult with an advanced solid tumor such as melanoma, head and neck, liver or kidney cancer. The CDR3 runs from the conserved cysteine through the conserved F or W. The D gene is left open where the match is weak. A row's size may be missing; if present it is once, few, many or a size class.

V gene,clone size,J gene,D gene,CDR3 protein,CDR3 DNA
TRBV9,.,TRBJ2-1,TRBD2,CASSASGGNSYNEQFF,TGTGCCAGCAGCGCCAGCGGGGGTAATTCCTACAATGAGCAGTTCTTC
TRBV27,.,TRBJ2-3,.,CASSLGTDTQYF,TGTGCCAGCAGTCTAGGCACAGATACGCAGTATTTT
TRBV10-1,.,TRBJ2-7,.,CASIKQGFAYEQYF,TGCGCCAGCATAAAACAAGGTTTTGCCTACGAGCAGTACTTC
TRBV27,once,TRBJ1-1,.,CASSPWGGWAFF,TGTGCCAGCAGTCCATGGGGGGGGTGGGCTTTCTTT
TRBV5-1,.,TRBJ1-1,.,CASSSRGSGTEAFF,TGCGCCAGCAGCTCAAGGGGGAGCGGCACTGAAGCTTTCTTT
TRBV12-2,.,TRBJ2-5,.,CASRFPDGGRPLETQYF,TGTGCAAGTCGCTTTCCCGACGGCGGCAGGCCCTTGGAGACCCAGTACTTC
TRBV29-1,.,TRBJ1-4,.,CSVIGATNEKLFF,TGCAGCGTTATTGGGGCAACTAATGAAAAACTGTTTTTT
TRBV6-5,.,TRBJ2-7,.,CASSLLIVAHEQYF,TGTGCCAGCAGCTTACTAATAGTGGCCCACGAGCAGTACTTC
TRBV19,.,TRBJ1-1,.,CASSTGLITEAFF,TGTGCCAGTAGTACGGGACTGATCACTGAAGCTTTCTTT
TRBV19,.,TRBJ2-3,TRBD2,CASTLAGLSDTQYF,TGTGCCAGTACTCTAGCGGGACTCTCGGATACGCAGTATTTT
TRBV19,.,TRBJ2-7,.,CASSNRGGNEQYF,TGTGCCAGTAGTAACAGGGGAGGTAACGAGCAGTACTTC
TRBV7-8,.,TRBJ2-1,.,CASSLRDGSYNEQFF,TGTGCCAGCAGCTTAAGAGACGGGTCCTACAATGAGCAGTTCTTC
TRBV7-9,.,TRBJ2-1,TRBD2,CASSLSGLAGYTEQFF,TGTGCCAGCAGCTTATCGGGACTAGCGGGATACACTGAGCAGTTCTTC
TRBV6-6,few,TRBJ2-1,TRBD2,CASSWTSGRVDEQFF,TGTGCCAGCAGTTGGACTAGCGGGAGGGTCGATGAGCAGTTCTTC
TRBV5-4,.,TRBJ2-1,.,CASSLAPGNEQFF,TGTGCCAGCAGCTTGGCCCCGGGCAATGAGCAGTTCTTC
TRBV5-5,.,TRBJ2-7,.,CASSLWQGNEQYF,TGTGCCAGCAGCTTATGGCAGGGAAACGAGCAGTACTTC
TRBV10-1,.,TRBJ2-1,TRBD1,CASSPNRGPYNEQFF,TGCGCCAGCAGTCCTAACAGGGGCCCCTACAATGAGCAGTTCTTC
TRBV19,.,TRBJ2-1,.,CASSPGVYNEQFF,TGTGCCAGTAGCCCGGGGGTCTACAATGAGCAGTTCTTC
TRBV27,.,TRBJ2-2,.,CASSLGRRVNTGELFF,TGTGCCAGCAGTTTAGGGAGGAGGGTGAACACCGGGGAGCTGTTTTTT
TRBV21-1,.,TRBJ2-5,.,CASSRQGGAETQYF,TGTGCCAGCAGCAGACAGGGGGGGGCGGAGACCCAGTACTTC
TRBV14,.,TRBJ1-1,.,CASSHWSGRNTEAFF,TGTGCCAGCAGCCATTGGTCAGGTCGTAATACTGAAGCTTTCTTT
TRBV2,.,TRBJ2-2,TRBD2,CASSETSGRYTGELFF,TGTGCCAGCAGTGAAACTAGCGGGAGATACACCGGGGAGCTGTTTTTT
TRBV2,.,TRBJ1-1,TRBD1,CASSTARTGEAEAFF,TGTGCCAGCAGTACCGCTCGGACAGGGGAGGCTGAAGCTTTCTTT
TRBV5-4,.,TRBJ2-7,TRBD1,CASSSRDSHYEQYF,TGTGCCAGCAGCTCCCGGGACAGCCACTACGAGCAGTACTTC
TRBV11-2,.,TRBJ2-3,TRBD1,CASSLVKTGSLGTDTQYF,TGTGCCAGCAGCTTAGTAAAGACAGGGTCCCTCGGCACAGATACGCAGTATTTT
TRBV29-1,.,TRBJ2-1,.,CSVYGLPSSYNEQFF,TGCAGCGTTTACGGACTACCAAGCTCCTACAATGAGCAGTTCTTC
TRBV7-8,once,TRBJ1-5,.,CASSLGNSNQPQHF,TGTGCCAGCAGCTTGGGGAACAGCAATCAGCCCCAGCATTTT
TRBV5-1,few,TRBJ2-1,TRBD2,CASSFPTGTSGENEQFF,TGCGCCAGCAGCTTCCCCACCGGGACTAGCGGGGAAAATGAGCAGTTCTTC
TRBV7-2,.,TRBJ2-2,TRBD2,CASSSWGRVWAGELFF,TGTGCCAGCAGCTCCTGGGGGAGGGTGTGGGCCGGGGAGCTGTTTTTT
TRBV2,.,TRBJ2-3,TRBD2,CASSGRVAGLVTDTQYF,TGTGCCAGCAGTGGTAGGGTAGCGGGACTAGTCACAGATACGCAGTATTTT
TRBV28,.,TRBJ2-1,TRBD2,CASSFRGSGNEQFF,TGTGCCAGCAGTTTTCGCGGGAGTGGAAATGAGCAGTTCTTC
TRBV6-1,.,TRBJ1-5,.,CASSHVQGLNQPQHF,TGTGCCAGCAGCCACGTACAGGGTTTAAATCAGCCCCAGCATTTT